These 2 T cell receptor beta chains share one sample of origin, sequenced in a study of blood T cell repertoires in COVID-19. TCRdb's table, derived via immunoSEQ multiplex PCR, lists solely in-frame clones and lacks some. This table has about 270,000 clones, roughly 83% appearing once. The sequencing sample was made of peripheral blood. The receptors derive from a woman older than 75 with COVID-19, enrolled during active disease.

The chain carries TRBV6-5 and TRBJ2-7; 8 bases are shared with TRBD2. The germline gives CDR1 MNHEY, CDR2 SVGAGI. V was pared by 5 bases and J by 7 bases, with 4 bases of the junction left unmatched. This CDR3 contains 12 residues. The CDR3 sequence: CASSQIAGEQYF. Written as DNA, the CDR3 is TGTGCCAGCAGTCAAATAGCGGGAGAGCAGTACTTC.

The rearrangement joins TRBV5-8 to TRBJ1-2; 7 bases are a match to TRBD1. CDR3 length: 15 residues. J gave up 0 bases and V 4 bases, and 6 bases lay outside the gene matches. Per the germline V gene, CDR1 is SGHTS and CDR2 is YDEGEE. The CDR3 DNA is TGTGCCAGCAGCCCAAACAGGGGAGCTAACTATGGCTACACCTTC. This encodes CASSPNRGANYGYTF.